The 9 T cell receptor beta chains reported below all come from one sample, sequenced in a study of cytomegalovirus exposure and HLA in healthy donors. The PCR ran on 60 Vbeta and 13 Jbeta primers. The data were produced by immunoSEQ multiplex PCR, yet TCRdb's version contains in-frame clones alone and is incomplete. The sample shows about 160,000 clones, 60% to 80% of them seen only once. The sequenced sample consisted of PBMCs. The receptors stem from a woman aged 50 to 65 in good health and CMV-seropositive.

This clone was detected a few times. CDR3 in DNA: TGTGCCAGCAGTTCCGGGACAGGGAACATTCAGTACTTC. Residues: CASSSGTGNIQYF. The rearrangement uses TRBV6-6 and TRBJ2-4, with TRBD1 matching over 9 bases. CDR3 length: 13 residues. Germline V gives CDR1 MNHNY, CDR2 SVGAGI (reference sequence). V was pared by 4 bases and J by 7 bases, with 2 bases of the junction left unmatched.

The chain has TRBV28 and TRBJ2-2; possible D gene TRBD1, 6 bases. The V and J ends lost 6 bases and 0 bases respectively, with 17 bases between them. The CDR3 consists of 17 residues. The germline gives CDR1 MDHEN, CDR2 SYDVKM. In DNA, the CDR3 is TGTGCCAGCAGAGGGGGAGCGCGGACATCGAACACCGGGGAGCTGTTTTTT. Translation gives CASRGGARTSNTGELFF. The full variable domain, completed using reference TRBV28 and TRBJ2-2, is DVKVTQSSRYLVKRTGEKVFLECVQDMDHENMFWYRQDPGLGLRLIYFSYDVKMKEKGDIPEGYSVSREKKERFSLILESASTNQTSMYLCASRGGARTSNTGELFFGEGSRLTVL.

The rearrangement uses TRBV6-5 and TRBJ2-7, with 7 bases aligning to TRBD1. The CDR3 is 14 amino acids. The germline V gene encodes CDR1 MNHEY and CDR2 SVGAGI. J was trimmed by 6 bases and V by 5 bases; bases with no gene match: 10. The CDR3 coding sequence is TGTGCCAGCAGTAGGACAGGAACTGGGTTCGAGCAGTACTTC. It specifies CASSRTGTGFEQYF.

V gene TRBV10-3 combines with J gene TRBJ2-7, with TRBD2 matching over 10 bases. Trimming at V came to 2 bases and at J to 5 bases, leaving 6 bases not matched to a gene. The CDR3 is 15 amino acids. Looked up from germline, CDR1 is ENHRY and CDR2 is SYGVKD. The CDR3 is CAISEASGSADEQYF. CDR3 coding DNA: TGTGCCATCAGTGAGGCTAGCGGGAGTGCCGACGAGCAGTACTTC.

This chain uses TRBV19 with TRBJ2-7, with TRBD2 matching over 9 bases. The CDR3 consists of 16 residues. Germline V CDR1 and CDR2: LNHDA, SQIVND (reference sequence). V lost 5 bases to trimming and J lost 3 bases; unmatched junction nucleotides: 11. The CDR3 is CASSHPGASGIYEQYF. The CDR3 DNA reads TGTGCCAGTAGTCACCCGGGGGCTAGCGGGATCTACGAGCAGTACTTC. Supplemented by reference TRBV19 and TRBJ2-7, the full variable domain reads DGGITQSPKYLFRKEGQNVTLSCEQNLNHDAMYWYRQDPGQGLRLIYYSQIVNDFQKGDIAEGYSVSREKKESFPLTVTSAQKNPTAFYLCASSHPGASGIYEQYFGPGTRLTVT.

The rearrangement links TRBV28 to TRBJ2-7, with D uncertain. Per germline, CDR1 MDHEN and CDR2 SYDVKM. V lost 6 bases, J lost 5 bases, and 17 bases lay in between. This CDR3 has 14 residues. This CDR3 is CASSQPTGIHEQYF. The CDR3 nucleotides read TGTGCCAGCAGCCAGCCGACGGGTATCCACGAGCAGTACTTC.

The chain has TRBV6-1 and TRBJ1-1; D may be TRBD1 (5 bases). Trimming pared 4 bases from V and 4 bases from J, leaving 13 bases between. Per the germline V gene, CDR1 is MNHNS and CDR2 is SASEGT. The CDR3 extends over 14 amino acids. The CDR3 DNA sequence: TGTGCCAGCAGTGTTGCAGGGTTCCTCACTGAAGCTTTCTTT. This sequence encodes CASSVAGFLTEAFF.

The V and J genes are TRBV5-4 and TRBJ2-1; 10 bases align to TRBD2. CDR1 and CDR2 (germline): SGHNT, YYREEE (reference sequence). J was trimmed by 2 bases and V by 2 bases; bases with no gene match: 4. The CDR3 is 16 amino acids. The CDR3 protein is CASSFSSGGPYNEQFF. CDR3 coding DNA: TGTGCCAGCAGCTTCTCTAGCGGGGGTCCCTACAATGAGCAGTTCTTC.

This rearrangement joins TRBV18 to TRBJ2-1, with TRBD1 identical over 9 bases. The trim removed 2 bases at V and 4 bases at J, leaving 3 bases unmatched. The germline V gene has CDR1 KGHSH and CDR2 LQKENI. The CDR3 is 15 residues long. CDR3 bases: TGTGCCAGCTCACCATTGGGACAGGGATACAATGAGCAGTTCTTC. Encoded protein: CASSPLGQGYNEQFF.